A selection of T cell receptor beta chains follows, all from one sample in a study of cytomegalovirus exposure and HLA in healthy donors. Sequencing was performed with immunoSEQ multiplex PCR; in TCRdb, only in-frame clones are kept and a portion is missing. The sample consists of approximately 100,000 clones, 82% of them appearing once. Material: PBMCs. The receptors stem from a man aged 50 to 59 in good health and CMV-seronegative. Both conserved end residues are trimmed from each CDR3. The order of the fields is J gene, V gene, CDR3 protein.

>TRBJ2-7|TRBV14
ASRRTGVSEQY
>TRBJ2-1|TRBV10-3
AIKVGEDEQF
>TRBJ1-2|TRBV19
ASSPSSRDRGVGYT
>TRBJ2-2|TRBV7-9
SSSPRDSGELF
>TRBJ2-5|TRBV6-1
ASKASGQETQY
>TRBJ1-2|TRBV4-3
ASSQAVIGGNYGYT
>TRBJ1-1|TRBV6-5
ASSYSRDLNTEAF
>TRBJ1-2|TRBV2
ASSEAQNYGYT
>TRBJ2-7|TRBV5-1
ASSLEGTTTYEQY
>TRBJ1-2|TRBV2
ASRPYGGNNNYGYT
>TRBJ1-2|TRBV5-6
ASSLKQTYGYT
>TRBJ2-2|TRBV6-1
ASRETRAAGELF
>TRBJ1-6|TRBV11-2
ASSRDRVGSPLH
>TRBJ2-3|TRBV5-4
ASSPSGGAKNTQY
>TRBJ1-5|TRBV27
ATRGGGSTNQPQH
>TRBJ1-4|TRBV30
AWSRATTNEKLF
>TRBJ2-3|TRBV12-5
ASGPGTDLTDTQY
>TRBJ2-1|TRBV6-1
ASSQRGNNEQF
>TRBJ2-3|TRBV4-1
ASSQVPRLAGTDTQY
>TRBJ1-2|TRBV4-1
ASSRTYVVAYGYT
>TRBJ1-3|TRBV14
ASSQLVGVSGNTIY
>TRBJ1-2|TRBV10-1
ASSRTGNGYT
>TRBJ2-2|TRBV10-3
AISPDRVNTGELF
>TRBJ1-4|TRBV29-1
GSTAGQNEKLF
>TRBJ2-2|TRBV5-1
ASSPGTGRTGELF
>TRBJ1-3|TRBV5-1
ASSFRSGNTIY
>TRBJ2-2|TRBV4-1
ASQDRDTGELF
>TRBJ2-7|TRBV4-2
ASSQDGTSPSYEQY
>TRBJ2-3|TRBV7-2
ASSLVASGAPTDTQY
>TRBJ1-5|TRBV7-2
ASSPGGGNQPQH
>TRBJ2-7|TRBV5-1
ASSLGDTANEQY
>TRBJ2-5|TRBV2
ASRYTGRVGETQY
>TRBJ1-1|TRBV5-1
ASSLNGGSLMNTEAF
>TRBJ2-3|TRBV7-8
ASSFQGSTDTQY
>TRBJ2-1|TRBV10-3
AIRDSYNEQF
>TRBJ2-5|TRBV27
ASSSRDKQETQY
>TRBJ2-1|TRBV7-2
ASSSRAGAIYNEQF
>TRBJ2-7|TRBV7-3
ASSSGAGGTYEQY
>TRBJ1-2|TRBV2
ASSGRNRDNYGYT
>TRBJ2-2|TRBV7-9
ASSSSSGGAGELF
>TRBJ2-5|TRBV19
ASSRGTDSAETQY
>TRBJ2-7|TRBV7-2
ASSLMVGGGIHEQY
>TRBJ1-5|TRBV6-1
ASSVIDRGNQPQH